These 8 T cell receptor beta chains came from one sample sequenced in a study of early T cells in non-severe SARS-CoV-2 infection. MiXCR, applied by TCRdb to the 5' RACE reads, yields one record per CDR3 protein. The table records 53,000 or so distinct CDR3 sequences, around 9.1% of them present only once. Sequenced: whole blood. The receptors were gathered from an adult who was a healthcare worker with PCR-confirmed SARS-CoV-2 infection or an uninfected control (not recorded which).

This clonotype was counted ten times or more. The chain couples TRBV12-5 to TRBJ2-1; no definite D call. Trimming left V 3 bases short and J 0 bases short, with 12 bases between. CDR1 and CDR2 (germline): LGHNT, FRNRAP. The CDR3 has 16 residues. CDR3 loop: CASGFPGASSYNEQFF. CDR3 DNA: TGTGCTAGTGGTTTTCCCGGTGCGAGCTCCTACAATGAGCAGTTCTTC.

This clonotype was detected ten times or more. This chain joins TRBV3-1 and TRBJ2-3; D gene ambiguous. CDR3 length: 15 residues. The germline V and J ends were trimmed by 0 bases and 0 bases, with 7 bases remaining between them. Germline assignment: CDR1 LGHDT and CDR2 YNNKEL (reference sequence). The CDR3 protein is CASSQELSSTDTQYF. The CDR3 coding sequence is TGTGCCAGCAGCCAAGAACTCAGTAGCACAGATACGCAGTATTTT.

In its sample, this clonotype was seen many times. The CDR3 sequence: CASSQGGPLPGSNQPQHF. CDR3 bases: TGTGCCAGCAGCCAAGGGGGACCTCTCCCGGGAAGCAATCAGCCCCAGCATTTT. The chain is built from TRBV3-1 and TRBJ1-5; the D gene is possibly TRBD1 (5 bases). The germline V gene has CDR1 LGHDT and CDR2 YNNKEL (reference sequence). The V gene lost 1 base and the J gene lost 1 base, with 17 bases spanning the gap. This CDR3 spans 18 amino acids.

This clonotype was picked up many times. Here the CDR3 reads CASSSTGTSGFAKETQYF. The CDR3 DNA is TGTGCCAGCAGCTCCACCGGGACTAGCGGGTTTGCTAAAGAGACCCAGTACTTC. The rearrangement uses TRBV7-9 and TRBJ2-5; 12 positions agree with TRBD2. Germline V lookup: CDR1 SEHNR, CDR2 FQNEAQ (reference sequence). This CDR3 is built from 18 residues. After removal of 4 bases from V and 3 bases from J, the junction contained 12 bases not matched to a gene.

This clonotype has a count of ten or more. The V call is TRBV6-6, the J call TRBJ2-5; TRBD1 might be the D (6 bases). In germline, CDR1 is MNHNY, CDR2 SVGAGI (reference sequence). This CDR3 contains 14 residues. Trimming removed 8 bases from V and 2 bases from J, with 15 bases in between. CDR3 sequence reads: CASSPRGLQETQYF. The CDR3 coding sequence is TGTGCCAGCTCCCCCAGGGGCCTGCAAGAGACCCAGTACTTC.

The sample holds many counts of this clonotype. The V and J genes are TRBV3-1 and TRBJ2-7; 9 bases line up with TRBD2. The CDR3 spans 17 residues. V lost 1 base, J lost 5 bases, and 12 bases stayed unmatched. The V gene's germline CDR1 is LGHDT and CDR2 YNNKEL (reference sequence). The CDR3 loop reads CASSQGLRAGGNHEQYF. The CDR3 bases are TGTGCCAGCAGCCAAGGACTAAGGGCGGGAGGGAACCACGAGCAGTACTTC.

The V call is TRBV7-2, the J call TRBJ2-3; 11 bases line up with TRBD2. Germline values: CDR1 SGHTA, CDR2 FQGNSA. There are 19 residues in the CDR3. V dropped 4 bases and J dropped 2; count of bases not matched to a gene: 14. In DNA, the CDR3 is TGTGCCAGCAGCTCCCCCCTACATGGGACTAGCGGATCCACAGATACGCAGTATTTT. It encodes CASSSPLHGTSGSTDTQYF. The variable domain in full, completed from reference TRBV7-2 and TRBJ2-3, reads GAGVSQSPSNKVTEKGKDVELRCDPISGHTALYWYRQSLGQGLEFLIYFQGNSAPDKSGLPSDRFSAERTGGSVSTLTIQRTQQEDSAVYLCASSSPLHGTSGSTDTQYFGPGTRLTVL.

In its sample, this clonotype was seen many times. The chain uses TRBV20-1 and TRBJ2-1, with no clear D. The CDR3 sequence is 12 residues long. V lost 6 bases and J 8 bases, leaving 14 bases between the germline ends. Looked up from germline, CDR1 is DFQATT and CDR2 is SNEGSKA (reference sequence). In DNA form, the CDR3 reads TGCAGTGCCCCGGTCGGATCGGATGAGCAGTTCTTC. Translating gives CSAPVGSDEQFF.